This T cell receptor (beta chain) was recovered during a study of blood T cell repertoires in COVID-19. Here immunoSEQ multiplex PCR was the method, and the copy in TCRdb shows in-frame clones only, minus some. The table has roughly 400,000 clones, 75% to 90% seen once. Trimming cost V 1 base and J 1 base, with 12 bases left between them. CDR1 is SGHRS and CDR2 is YFSETQ in the germline V gene. The length of the CDR3 is 16 residues. Cohort placement rested on clinical history that participants reported themselves. Sequenced input: PBMCs or T cells enriched from blood (not recorded which). J is TRBJ2-1 and V is TRBV5-1; possibly TRBD1 for D (6 bases). The sequence was collected from a young man who had recovered from COVID-19. The CDR3 loop reads CASSLMGAGSYNEQFF. CDR3 coding DNA: TGCGCCAGCAGCTTGATGGGGGCAGGGTCCTACAATGAGCAGTTCTTC.